These T cell receptor beta chains were read from a single sample in a study of T cells in Graves' hyperthyroidism and ophthalmopathy. TCRdb ran MiXCR on the multiplex PCR reads and lists one entry per CDR3 protein. The table has more than 500,000 distinct CDR3 sequences, about 16% seen once. The source material was blood. The receptors were gathered from a woman in her twenties or thirties with Graves' ophthalmopathy. Both conserved end residues are part of each CDR3. Fields, in order: V gene, J gene, clone size, D gene, CDR3 protein, CDR3 DNA. The D gene is left open where the match is weak. Clone size is stated in some rows and not others, as once, few, many or a class when expanded.

TRBV2	TRBJ2-7	many	.	CASRTNTGLSSYEQYF	TGTGCCAGCAGAACCAACACAGGGCTAAGCTCCTACGAGCAGTACTTC
TRBV30	TRBJ1-1	many	TRBD1	CAWEDRGTEAFF	TGTGCCTGGGAAGACAGGGGGACTGAAGCTTTCTTT
TRBV28	TRBJ2-5	.	.	CASKGVFPDEETQYF	TGTGCCAGCAAAGGGGTTTTTCCGGATGAAGAGACCCAGTACTTC
TRBV6-1	TRBJ2-6	.	.	CASSEDQYNDPGANVLTF	TGTGCCAGCAGTGAAGACCAGTACAACGACCCTGGGGCCAACGTCCTGACTTTC
TRBV4-2	TRBJ2-7	.	TRBD1	CASSQEPLGTGSYEQYF	TGTGCCAGCAGCCAAGAGCCCCTAGGGACAGGGAGCTACGAGCAGTACTTC
TRBV6-4	TRBJ2-3	few	TRBD2	CASSGLAGGLDTQYF	TGTGCCAGCAGTGGACTAGCGGGCGGCCTAGATACGCAGTATTTT
TRBV27	TRBJ1-6	.	.	CASSLHYALRYSPLHF	TGTGCCAGCAGTTTGCACTACGCCCTCCGATATTCACCCCTCCACTTT
TRBV28	TRBJ1-1	.	.	CAGSFPQANEAFF	TGTGCCGGCAGTTTCCCTCAGGCTAATGAAGCTTTCTTT
TRBV10-3	TRBJ1-2	few	.	CAISESGNTYGYTF	TGTGCCATCAGTGAGTCGGGCAACACTTATGGCTACACCTTC
TRBV7-2	TRBJ2-3	many	.	CASSLVTTDTQYF	TGTGCCAGCAGCTTAGTGACTACAGATACGCAGTATTTT
TRBV19	TRBJ1-1	.	TRBD1	CASWDRDATEAFF	TGTGCCAGCTGGGACAGAGACGCCACTGAAGCTTTCTTT